These T cell receptor beta chains were read from a single sample in a study of T cell responses to AZD1222 COVID-19 vaccine. Sequencing used immunoSEQ multiplex PCR; TCRdb keeps in-frame clones, though not all of them. This table has around 100,000 clones, 85% to 90% appearing once. Sample: peripheral blood, taken on day 0 of AZD1222 vaccination. These receptors all come from an adult in good health. The CDR3 runs from the conserved cysteine through the conserved F or W. The D gene is left open where the match is weak. Size tells how often a clone was seen (once, few, many) or the class of an expanded clone, and some rows leave it out.

v_call: TRBV2
j_call: TRBJ2-7
d_call: NA
clone_size: NA
cdr3_aa: CATKTETYEQYF
cdr3_nt: TGTGCCACCAAGACAGAAACCTACGAGCAGTACTTC

v_call: TRBV3-1/TRBV3-2
j_call: TRBJ2-1
d_call: NA
clone_size: NA
cdr3_aa: CASSQGTGASYNEQFF
cdr3_nt: TGTGCCAGCAGCCAAGGTACGGGAGCGTCCTACAATGAGCAGTTCTTC

v_call: TRBV29-1
j_call: TRBJ1-1
d_call: NA
clone_size: NA
cdr3_aa: CSVEGVNTEAFF
cdr3_nt: TGCAGCGTTGAGGGGGTGAACACTGAAGCTTTCTTT

v_call: TRBV18
j_call: TRBJ2-7
d_call: TRBD1
clone_size: NA
cdr3_aa: CASSPPATGGYEQYF
cdr3_nt: TGTGCCAGCTCACCTCCGGCGACAGGGGGCTACGAGCAGTACTTC

v_call: TRBV29-1
j_call: TRBJ1-2
d_call: NA
clone_size: NA
cdr3_aa: CSVNPGAVNYGYTF
cdr3_nt: TGCAGCGTGAACCCGGGGGCGGTTAACTATGGCTACACCTTC

v_call: TRBV3-1/TRBV3-2
j_call: TRBJ2-7
d_call: NA
clone_size: NA
cdr3_aa: CASSQASLTQGGGGEQYF
cdr3_nt: TGTGCCAGCAGCCAAGCCTCTCTGACCCAGGGAGGGGGAGGCGAGCAGTACTTC

v_call: TRBV24-1
j_call: TRBJ2-7
d_call: NA
clone_size: once
cdr3_aa: CATRFKTQGTPPEQYF
cdr3_nt: TGTGCCACCAGGTTTAAAACCCAGGGAACCCCCCCCGAGCAGTACTTC

v_call: TRBV5-4
j_call: TRBJ2-5
d_call: TRBD1
clone_size: NA
cdr3_aa: CASTLGQGNQETQYF
cdr3_nt: TGTGCCAGCACCTTGGGACAGGGGAATCAAGAGACCCAGTACTTC

v_call: TRBV7-9
j_call: TRBJ1-4
d_call: NA
clone_size: NA
cdr3_aa: CASSPTAHTNEKLFF
cdr3_nt: TGTGCCAGCAGCCCCACAGCGCACACTAATGAAAAACTGTTTTTT

v_call: TRBV28
j_call: TRBJ1-5
d_call: NA
clone_size: few
cdr3_aa: CASSYQRGGNQPQHF
cdr3_nt: TGTGCCAGCAGTTATCAGAGGGGAGGCAATCAGCCCCAGCATTTT

v_call: TRBV2
j_call: TRBJ2-5
d_call: TRBD1
clone_size: once
cdr3_aa: CASCGGTGWETQYF
cdr3_nt: TGTGCCAGCTGTGGAGGGACAGGGTGGGAGACCCAGTACTTC

v_call: TRBV5-5
j_call: TRBJ1-5
d_call: NA
clone_size: NA
cdr3_aa: CASSSPGVGNQPQHF
cdr3_nt: TGTGCCAGCAGCTCCCCCGGGGTTGGCAATCAGCCCCAGCATTTT

v_call: TRBV5-1
j_call: TRBJ1-4
d_call: TRBD1
clone_size: NA
cdr3_aa: CASSLRGGRGEKLFF
cdr3_nt: TGCGCCAGCAGCTTAAGAGGGGGCCGCGGTGAAAAACTGTTTTTT

v_call: TRBV2
j_call: TRBJ2-5
d_call: NA
clone_size: NA
cdr3_aa: CASSVGRETQYF
cdr3_nt: TGTGCCAGCAGTGTAGGGAGAGAGACCCAGTACTTC

v_call: TRBV28
j_call: TRBJ1-1
d_call: TRBD1
clone_size: NA
cdr3_aa: CASSRPRGQRTEAFF
cdr3_nt: TGTGCCAGCAGTCGCCCCAGGGGGCAGAGGACTGAAGCTTTCTTT

v_call: TRBV18
j_call: TRBJ2-7
d_call: NA
clone_size: NA
cdr3_aa: CASSPGLTVDSYEQYF
cdr3_nt: TGTGCCAGCTCACCAGGGCTGACAGTCGACTCCTACGAGCAGTACTTC

v_call: TRBV28
j_call: TRBJ2-7
d_call: NA
clone_size: NA
cdr3_aa: CASSPGAWQTYEQYF
cdr3_nt: TGTGCCAGCAGTCCCGGGGCGTGGCAGACCTACGAGCAGTACTTC

v_call: TRBV5-1
j_call: TRBJ2-2
d_call: NA
clone_size: NA
cdr3_aa: CASSLGGTNYGELFF
cdr3_nt: TGCGCCAGCAGCTTGGGCGGCACTAACTACGGGGAGCTGTTTTTT

v_call: TRBV6-5
j_call: TRBJ2-7
d_call: NA
clone_size: NA
cdr3_aa: CASTGESSYEQYF
cdr3_nt: TGTGCCAGCACAGGGGAATCCTCCTACGAGCAGTACTTC

v_call: TRBV3-1/TRBV3-2
j_call: TRBJ1-2
d_call: TRBD1
clone_size: NA
cdr3_aa: CASSQAGGGGYGYTF
cdr3_nt: TGTGCCAGCAGCCAAGCAGGGGGGGGTGGATATGGCTACACCTTC

v_call: TRBV4-1
j_call: TRBJ1-2
d_call: NA
clone_size: few
cdr3_aa: CASSQVLTNYGYTF
cdr3_nt: TGCGCCAGCAGCCAAGTGCTTACCAACTATGGCTACACCTTC

v_call: TRBV18
j_call: TRBJ1-1
d_call: NA
clone_size: NA
cdr3_aa: CASSQPYAREAFF
cdr3_nt: TGTGCCAGCTCACAACCGTATGCCCGGGAAGCTTTCTTT

v_call: TRBV11-2
j_call: TRBJ2-2
d_call: NA
clone_size: NA
cdr3_aa: CASSRRGPRDFGELFF
cdr3_nt: TGTGCCAGCAGCCGGAGGGGACCTAGGGATTTCGGGGAGCTGTTTTTT

v_call: TRBV6-1
j_call: TRBJ1-1
d_call: NA
clone_size: NA
cdr3_aa: CASSEERAFF
cdr3_nt: TGTGCCAGCAGTGAAGAGCGTGCTTTCTTT

v_call: TRBV5-5
j_call: TRBJ1-2
d_call: NA
clone_size: NA
cdr3_aa: CASSLVPGFYGYTF
cdr3_nt: TGTGCCAGCAGCTTGGTCCCCGGGTTCTATGGCTACACCTTC

v_call: TRBV13
j_call: TRBJ2-7
d_call: TRBD2
clone_size: NA
cdr3_aa: CASSPWGGREAYEQYF
cdr3_nt: TGTGCCAGCAGCCCGTGGGGAGGGCGGGAGGCCTACGAGCAGTACTTC

v_call: TRBV28
j_call: TRBJ2-7
d_call: TRBD1
clone_size: NA
cdr3_aa: CASSPSGTGHYEQYF
cdr3_nt: TGTGCCAGCAGTCCTTCCGGGACAGGGCATTACGAGCAGTACTTC

v_call: TRBV25-1
j_call: TRBJ2-3
d_call: NA
clone_size: NA
cdr3_aa: CASSGVATQYF
cdr3_nt: TGTGCCAGCAGTGGTGTTGCTACGCAGTATTTT

v_call: TRBV7-2
j_call: TRBJ2-5
d_call: NA
clone_size: NA
cdr3_aa: CASSLVGRRETQYF
cdr3_nt: TGTGCCAGCAGCTTAGTGGGAAGGCGGGAGACCCAGTACTTC

v_call: TRBV30
j_call: TRBJ1-3
d_call: NA
clone_size: NA
cdr3_aa: CAWKATGNTIYF
cdr3_nt: TGTGCCTGGAAAGCCACTGGAAACACCATATATTTT

v_call: TRBV12-3/TRBV12-4
j_call: TRBJ1-1
d_call: NA
clone_size: once
cdr3_aa: CASSLGQNTEAFF
cdr3_nt: TGTGCCAGCAGTTTAGGACAGAACACTGAAGCTTTCTTT

v_call: TRBV6-4
j_call: TRBJ1-6
d_call: NA
clone_size: NA
cdr3_aa: CASSDSNSPLHF
cdr3_nt: TGTGCCAGCAGTGACTCGAACTCACCCCTCCACTTT

v_call: TRBV27
j_call: TRBJ2-1
d_call: TRBD1
clone_size: NA
cdr3_aa: CASRHRGAYNEQFF
cdr3_nt: TGTGCCAGCAGACACAGGGGAGCCTACAATGAGCAGTTCTTC

v_call: TRBV5-6
j_call: TRBJ2-5
d_call: TRBD1
clone_size: NA
cdr3_aa: CASSSRQGYQETQYF
cdr3_nt: TGTGCCAGCAGCTCGAGACAGGGCTACCAAGAGACCCAGTACTTC

v_call: TRBV6-5
j_call: TRBJ2-7
d_call: NA
clone_size: NA
cdr3_aa: CASKPGGLTYEQYF
cdr3_nt: TGTGCCAGCAAACCCGGGGGGCTGACCTACGAGCAGTACTTC

v_call: TRBV7-8
j_call: TRBJ2-4
d_call: NA
clone_size: NA
cdr3_aa: CASSAEVNLAKNIQYF
cdr3_nt: TGTGCCAGCAGCGCAGAGGTCAATCTAGCCAAAAACATTCAGTACTTC

v_call: TRBV20-1
j_call: TRBJ2-3
d_call: TRBD2
clone_size: NA
cdr3_aa: CSASSLAGGFNTDTQYF
cdr3_nt: TGCAGTGCTAGTAGTCTAGCGGGGGGGTTTAACACAGATACGCAGTATTTT

v_call: TRBV19
j_call: TRBJ1-5
d_call: NA
clone_size: many
cdr3_aa: CASSIQWGNQPQHF
cdr3_nt: TGTGCCAGTAGTATTCAGTGGGGAAATCAGCCCCAGCATTTT

v_call: TRBV5-6
j_call: TRBJ2-5
d_call: TRBD1
clone_size: NA
cdr3_aa: CASSFKTGETQYF
cdr3_nt: TGTGCCAGCAGCTTCAAGACAGGGGAGACCCAGTACTTC

v_call: TRBV7-8
j_call: TRBJ1-1
d_call: TRBD1
clone_size: once
cdr3_aa: CASSSDRDTEAFF
cdr3_nt: TGTGCCAGCAGCTCAGACAGGGACACTGAAGCTTTCTTT

v_call: TRBV2
j_call: TRBJ1-2
d_call: NA
clone_size: once
cdr3_aa: CASEAHSDYGYTF
cdr3_nt: TGTGCCAGCGAGGCGCACAGCGACTATGGCTACACCTTC

v_call: TRBV7-6
j_call: TRBJ2-7
d_call: TRBD1
clone_size: NA
cdr3_aa: CASSSRTGSSYEQYF
cdr3_nt: TGTGCCAGTAGCTCGAGGACAGGGAGCTCCTACGAGCAGTACTTC

v_call: TRBV20-1
j_call: TRBJ2-7
d_call: NA
clone_size: NA
cdr3_aa: CSARGINEQYF
cdr3_nt: TGCAGTGCTAGAGGAATAAACGAGCAGTACTTC

v_call: TRBV19
j_call: TRBJ1-1
d_call: TRBD1
clone_size: NA
cdr3_aa: CASSIDRGRGEAFF
cdr3_nt: TGTGCCAGTAGTATCGACAGGGGGCGCGGTGAAGCTTTCTTT

v_call: TRBV6-2/TRBV6-3
j_call: TRBJ1-2
d_call: NA
clone_size: NA
cdr3_aa: CASSYSLQGPGYTF
cdr3_nt: TGTGCCAGCAGTTACTCGCTACAGGGACCCGGCTACACCTTC

v_call: TRBV6-5
j_call: TRBJ1-5
d_call: TRBD1
clone_size: NA
cdr3_aa: CASRRQGNQPQHF
cdr3_nt: TGTGCCAGCAGAAGACAGGGTAATCAGCCCCAGCATTTT

v_call: TRBV7-3
j_call: TRBJ1-1
d_call: TRBD1
clone_size: NA
cdr3_aa: CASGTDSNTEAFF
cdr3_nt: TGTGCCAGCGGGACAGACTCGAACACTGAAGCTTTCTTT

v_call: TRBV19
j_call: TRBJ1-5
d_call: NA
clone_size: NA
cdr3_aa: CASSIDSRQPQHF
cdr3_nt: TGTGCCAGTAGTATCGACTCACGCCAGCCCCAGCATTTT

v_call: TRBV18
j_call: TRBJ2-5
d_call: NA
clone_size: once
cdr3_aa: CASSPQGKRETQYF
cdr3_nt: TGTGCCAGCTCACCACAGGGTAAAAGGGAGACCCAGTACTTC

v_call: TRBV28
j_call: TRBJ2-3
d_call: NA
clone_size: NA
cdr3_aa: CASSLLQGGTDTQYF
cdr3_nt: TGTGCCAGCAGTTTACTTCAGGGCGGGACAGATACGCAGTATTTT

v_call: TRBV5-6
j_call: TRBJ1-1
d_call: NA
clone_size: NA
cdr3_aa: CASSLYHANTEAFF
cdr3_nt: TGTGCCAGCAGCTTATACCACGCGAACACTGAAGCTTTCTTT